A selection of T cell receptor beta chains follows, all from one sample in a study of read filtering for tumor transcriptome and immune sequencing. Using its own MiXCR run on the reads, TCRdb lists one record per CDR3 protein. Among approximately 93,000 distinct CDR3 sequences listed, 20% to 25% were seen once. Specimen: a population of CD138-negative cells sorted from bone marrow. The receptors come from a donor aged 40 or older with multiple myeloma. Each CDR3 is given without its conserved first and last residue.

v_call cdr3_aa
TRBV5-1 ASSLGPSGAETQY
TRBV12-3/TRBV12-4 ASRATANTEAF
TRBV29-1 SAGDREGTSSGTQY
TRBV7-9 ASSSNRGSEQF
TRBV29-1 SALRGANTGELF
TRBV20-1 SAHPGTGMQF
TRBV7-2 ASSQIAKNIQY
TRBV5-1 ASSLVSLEEKLF
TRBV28 ASHRQTASYEQY
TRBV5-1 ASSVSGDDEKLL